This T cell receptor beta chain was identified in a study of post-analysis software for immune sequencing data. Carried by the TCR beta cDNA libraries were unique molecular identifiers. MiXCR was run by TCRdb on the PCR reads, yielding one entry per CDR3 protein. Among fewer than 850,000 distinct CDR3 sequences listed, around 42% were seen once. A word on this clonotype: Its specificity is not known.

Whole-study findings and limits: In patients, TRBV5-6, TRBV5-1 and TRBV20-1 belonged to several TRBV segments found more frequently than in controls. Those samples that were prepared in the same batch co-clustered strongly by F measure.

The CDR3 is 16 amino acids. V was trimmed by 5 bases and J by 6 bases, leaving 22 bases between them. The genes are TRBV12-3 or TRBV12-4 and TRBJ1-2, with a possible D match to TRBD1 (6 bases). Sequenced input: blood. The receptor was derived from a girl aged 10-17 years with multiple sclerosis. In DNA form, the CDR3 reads TGTGCCAGCAGTCTCACCCTCGGACAGCCCAAGGATGGCTACACCTTC. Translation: CASSLTLGQPKDGYTF.